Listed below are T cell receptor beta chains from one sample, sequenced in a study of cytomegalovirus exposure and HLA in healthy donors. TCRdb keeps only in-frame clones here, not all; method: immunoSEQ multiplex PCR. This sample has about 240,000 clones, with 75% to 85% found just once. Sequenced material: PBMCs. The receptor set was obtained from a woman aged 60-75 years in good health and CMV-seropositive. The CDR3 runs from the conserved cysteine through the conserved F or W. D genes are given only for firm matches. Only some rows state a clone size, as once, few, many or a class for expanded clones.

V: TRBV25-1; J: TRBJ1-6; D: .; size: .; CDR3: CASSAVYGDNSPLHF; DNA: TGTGCCAGCAGTGCGGTTTACGGAGATAATTCACCCCTCCACTTT
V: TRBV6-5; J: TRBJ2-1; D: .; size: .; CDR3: CASSHRLGPDNEQFF; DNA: TGTGCCAGCAGTCATAGACTAGGGCCAGACAATGAGCAGTTCTTC
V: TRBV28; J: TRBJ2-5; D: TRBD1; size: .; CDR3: CASSTPGTGGRKTQYF; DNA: TGTGCCAGCAGCACCCCCGGGACAGGGGGTCGAAAGACCCAGTACTTC
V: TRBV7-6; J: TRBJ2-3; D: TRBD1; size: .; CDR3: CASSLGTGATDTQYF; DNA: TGTGCCAGCAGCTTAGGAACAGGGGCCACAGATACGCAGTATTTT
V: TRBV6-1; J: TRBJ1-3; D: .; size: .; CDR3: CASSVSIGGLENTIYF; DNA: TGTGCCAGCAGTGTATCAATCGGGGGGTTGGAAAACACCATATATTTT
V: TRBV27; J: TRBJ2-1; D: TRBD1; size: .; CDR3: CASSPDRGTGLRSEQFF; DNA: TGTGCCAGCAGTCCCGACCGCGGGACAGGGTTGAGGAGTGAGCAGTTCTTC
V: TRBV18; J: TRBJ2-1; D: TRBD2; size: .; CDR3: CASSKTSGSYNEQFF; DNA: TGTGCCAGCTCAAAAACTAGCGGGAGCTACAATGAGCAGTTCTTC
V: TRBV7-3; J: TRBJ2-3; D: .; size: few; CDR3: CASSLLGSSTDTQYF; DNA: TGTGCCAGCAGCTTACTAGGCTCTAGCACAGATACGCAGTATTTT
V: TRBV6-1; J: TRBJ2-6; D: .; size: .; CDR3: CASSEGQLSGANVLTF; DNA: TGTGCCAGCAGTGAAGGACAGCTCTCTGGGGCCAACGTCCTGACTTTC
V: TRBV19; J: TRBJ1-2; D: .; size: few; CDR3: CASGRVPGSYGYTF; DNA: TGTGCCAGTGGAAGGGTCCCGGGAAGCTATGGCTACACCTTC
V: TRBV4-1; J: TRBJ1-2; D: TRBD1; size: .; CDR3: CASSQAAGQGYGYTF; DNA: TGCGCCAGCAGCCAAGCGGCCGGACAGGGGTATGGCTACACCTTC
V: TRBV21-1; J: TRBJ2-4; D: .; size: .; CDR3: CVSSKAGNLAKNIQYF; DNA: TGTGTCAGCAGCAAGGCGGGAAATTTAGCCAAAAACATTCAGTACTTC
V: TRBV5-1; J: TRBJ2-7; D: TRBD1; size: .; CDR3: CASSLETGGFYEQYF; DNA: TGCGCCAGCAGCTTGGAGACAGGGGGCTTCTACGAGCAGTACTTC
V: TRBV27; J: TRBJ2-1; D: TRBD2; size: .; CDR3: CASSPLAGGYNEQFF; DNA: TGTGCCAGCAGTCCGCTAGCGGGAGGCTACAATGAGCAGTTCTTC
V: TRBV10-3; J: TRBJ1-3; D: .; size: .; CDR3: CAITPGSGNTIYF; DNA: TGTGCCATCACCCCAGGGTCTGGAAACACCATATATTTT
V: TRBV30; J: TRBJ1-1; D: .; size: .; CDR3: CAWGRLVNTEAFF; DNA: TGTGCCTGGGGGAGACTGGTGAACACTGAAGCTTTCTTT
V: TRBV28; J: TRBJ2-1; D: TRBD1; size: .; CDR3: CASRGTGRGRNEQFF; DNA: TGTGCCAGCAGGGGGACAGGCCGAGGTCGCAATGAGCAGTTCTTC
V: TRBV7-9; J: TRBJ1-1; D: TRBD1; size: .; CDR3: CSSSTQTGVNTEAFF; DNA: TGTTCCAGCAGCACTCAGACAGGGGTGAACACTGAAGCTTTCTTT
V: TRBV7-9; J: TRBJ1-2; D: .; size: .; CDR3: CASSFGGGYTF; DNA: TGTGCCAGCAGCTTCGGGGGGGGCTACACCTTC
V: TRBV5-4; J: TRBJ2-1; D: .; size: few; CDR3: CASSSQRSSYNEQFF; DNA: TGTGCCAGCAGTTCTCAAAGGAGCTCCTACAATGAGCAGTTCTTC
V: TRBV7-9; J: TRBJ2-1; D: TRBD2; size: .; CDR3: CASSWTSGSGVNEQFF; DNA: TGTGCCAGCAGCTGGACTAGCGGGAGTGGGGTCAATGAGCAGTTCTTC
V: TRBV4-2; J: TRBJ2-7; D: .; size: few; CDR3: CASSPSEGPYEQYF; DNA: TGTGCCAGCAGCCCTAGCGAGGGGCCCTACGAGCAGTACTTC
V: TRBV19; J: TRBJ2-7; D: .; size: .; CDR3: CASSMVSGGKQYF; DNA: TGTGCCAGTAGTATGGTAAGCGGAGGCAAGCAGTACTTC
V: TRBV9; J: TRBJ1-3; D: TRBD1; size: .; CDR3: CASSVNSRQGRGNTIYF; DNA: TGTGCCAGCAGCGTAAACTCGAGACAGGGGCGTGGAAACACCATATATTTT
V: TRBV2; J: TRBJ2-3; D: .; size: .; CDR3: CASSGPRLGGTDTQYF; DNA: TGTGCCAGCAGTGGCCCTCGACTCGGAGGCACAGATACGCAGTATTTT
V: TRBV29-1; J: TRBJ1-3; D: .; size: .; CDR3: CSVVQNSGNTIYF; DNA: TGCAGCGTTGTTCAGAACTCTGGAAACACCATATATTTT
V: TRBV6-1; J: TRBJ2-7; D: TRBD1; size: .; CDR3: CASTGIHEQYF; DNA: TGTGCTTCGACAGGGATCCACGAGCAGTACTTC
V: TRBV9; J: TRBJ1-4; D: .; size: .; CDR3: CASSVSGVREKLFF; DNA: TGTGCCAGCAGCGTTTCAGGGGTTCGGGAAAAACTGTTTTTT
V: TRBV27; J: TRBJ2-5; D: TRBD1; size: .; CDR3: CASSPAGTAGETQYF; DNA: TGTGCCAGCAGTCCCGCCGGGACAGCAGGAGAGACCCAGTACTTC
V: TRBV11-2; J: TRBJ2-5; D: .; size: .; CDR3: CASSLHETQYF; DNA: TGTGCCAGCAGCTTACATGAGACCCAGTACTTC
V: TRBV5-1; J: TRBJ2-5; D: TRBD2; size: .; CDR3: CASSSRFSGRGLETQYF; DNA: TGCGCCAGCAGCTCCCGGTTTAGCGGGAGAGGATTGGAGACCCAGTACTTC
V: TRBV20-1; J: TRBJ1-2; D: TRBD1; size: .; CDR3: CRSQGNYGYTF; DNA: TGCAGGTCACAGGGGAACTATGGCTACACCTTC